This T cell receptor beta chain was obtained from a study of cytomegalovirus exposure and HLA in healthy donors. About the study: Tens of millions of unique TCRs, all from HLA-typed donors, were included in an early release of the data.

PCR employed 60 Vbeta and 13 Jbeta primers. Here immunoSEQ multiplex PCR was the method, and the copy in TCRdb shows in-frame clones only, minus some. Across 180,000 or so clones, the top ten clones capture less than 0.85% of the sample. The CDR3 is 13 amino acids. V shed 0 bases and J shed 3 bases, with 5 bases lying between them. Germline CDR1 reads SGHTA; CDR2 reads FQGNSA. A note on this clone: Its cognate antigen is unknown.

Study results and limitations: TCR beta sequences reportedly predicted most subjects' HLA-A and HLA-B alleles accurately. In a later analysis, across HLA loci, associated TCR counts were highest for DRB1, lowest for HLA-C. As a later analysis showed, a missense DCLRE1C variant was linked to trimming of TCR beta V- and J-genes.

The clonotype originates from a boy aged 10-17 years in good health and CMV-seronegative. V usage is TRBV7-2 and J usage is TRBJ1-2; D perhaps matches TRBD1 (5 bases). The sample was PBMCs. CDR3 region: CASSLAGDYGYTF. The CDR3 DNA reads TGTGCCAGCAGCTTAGCAGGGGACTATGGCTACACCTTC.